One sample yielded the 20 T cell receptor beta chains listed below, sequenced in a study of blood T cell repertoires in COVID-19. The method was immunoSEQ multiplex PCR; TCRdb's version includes in-frame clones alone and lacks a portion of them. The sample has some 16,000 clones, 82% seen once; the top ten hold 22%. The source material was peripheral blood. All receptors come from a man at least 80 years old with active or convalescent COVID-19.

The chain uses TRBV30 and TRBJ1-2, with a tentative D call TRBD1 (6 bases). The CDR3 extends over 14 amino acids. The V and J ends lost 3 bases and 4 bases respectively, with 15 bases between them. Looked up from germline, CDR1 is GTSNPN and CDR2 is SVGIG (reference sequence). CDR3 sequence: CAWRVRGAGYGYTF. DNA of the CDR3: TGTGCCTGGAGGGTGCGGGGGGCGGGCTATGGCTACACCTTC.

This clone was counted once. V and J are TRBV2 and TRBJ2-5; TRBD2 might be the D (5 bases). The V end was cut by 1 base, the J end by 1 base, with 7 bases between. Germline CDR1 and CDR2: SNHLY and FYNNEI. CDR3 length: 14 residues. CDR3 coding DNA: TGTGCCAGCAGTGAAGGTACTAGCCAAGAGACCCAGTACTTC. As protein: CASSEGTSQETQYF.

This clone was seen a few times. This rearrangement joins TRBV4-1 to TRBJ2-7; 7 bases align to TRBD1. Germline assignment: CDR1 MGHRA and CDR2 YSYEKL. V gave up 2 bases and J gave up 3 bases; unmatched junction bases: 10. This CDR3 has 16 residues. CDR3 DNA sequence: TGCGCCAGCAGCCAACCGGGGACAGCGACCTACTACGAGCAGTACTTC. It is translated as CASSQPGTATYYEQYF.

This clone was detected only a few times. CDR3 coding DNA: TGTGCCAGCAGCCGCTCCCTGAACCCAGATGGCTACACCTTC. Translation: CASSRSLNPDGYTF. The chain joins TRBV3-1 (or the pseudogene TRBV3-2) to TRBJ1-2; D gene ambiguous. The CDR3 has 14 residues. The V and J ends lost 4 bases and 6 bases respectively, with 15 bases between them. Germline V CDR1 and CDR2: LGHDT, YNNKEL (reference sequence).

This chain uses TRBV29-1 with TRBJ2-5; unclear D gene. V was shortened by 7 bases and J by 5 bases, with 20 bases between the two germline ends. CDR3 length: 14 amino acids. Germline assignment: CDR1 SQVTM and CDR2 ANQGSEA. The chain's CDR3 is CSGKRGTKVETQYF. In DNA, the CDR3 is TGCAGCGGGAAGCGAGGTACCAAGGTTGAGACCCAGTACTTC.

This clone was seen once. This chain connects TRBV6-6 to TRBJ1-5, with 9 bases fitting TRBD1. The germline CDR1 and CDR2 sequences are MNHNY and SVGAGI (reference sequence). The CDR3 is 14 amino acids. With 6 bases clipped from V and 6 bases from J, the junction kept 6 bases outside the gene matches. The chain's CDR3 is CASSLGQGIQPQHF. DNA of the CDR3: TGTGCCAGCAGCCTCGGACAGGGGATTCAGCCCCAGCATTTT.

In this sample, this clone is medium-sized. V is TRBV6-5 and J is TRBJ1-2; D call uncertain. Germline V gives CDR1 MNHEY, CDR2 SVGAGI. Trimming took 5 bases from V and 0 from J, leaving 7 bases between them. The CDR3 is made up of 13 amino acids. CDR3 coding DNA: TGTGCCAGCAGTCGAGGTCCTAACTATGGCTACACCTTC. It is translated as CASSRGPNYGYTF.

The chain joins TRBV30 to TRBJ2-3, with D possibly matching TRBD1 (6 bases). CDR3 length equals 13 residues. Between the trimmed V and J ends, which lost 5 bases and 9 bases, there was a span of 18 bases. Germline lookup yields CDR1 GTSNPN and CDR2 SVGIG (reference sequence). The DNA of the CDR3 is TGTGCCTGGGGAGGACAGAGTCAGAAAACGCAGTATTTT. Protein product: CAWGGQSQKTQYF.

This chain connects TRBV7-2 to TRBJ1-6, with 9 bases identical to TRBD1. Trimming took 5 bases from V and 8 from J; bases not matched to a gene: 10. This CDR3 comprises 16 residues. CDR1 SGHTA and CDR2 FQGNSA come from the germline V gene. The CDR3 DNA sequence: TGTGCCAGCAGCCAAGTATCTGGGACAGGGCATTCACCCCTCCACTTT. It translates to CASSQVSGTGHSPLHF.

The chain joins TRBV5-1 to TRBJ2-2; no clear D gene. Germline CDR1 and CDR2: SGHRS and YFSETQ. The germline V and J ends were trimmed by 0 bases and 4 bases, with 7 bases remaining between them. This CDR3 has 14 amino acids. The CDR3 nucleotides are TGCGCCAGCAGCTTGGAACACCTCACCGGGGAGCTGTTTTTT. Encoded protein: CASSLEHLTGELFF.

The V gene is TRBV12-3 or TRBV12-4, the J gene TRBJ1-1; D unresolved. This CDR3 is built from 13 residues. The V end lost 4 bases, the J end lost 0 bases, and 6 bases lay between the germline ends. CDR3 in DNA: TGTGCCAGCAGTTACGGGATGAACACTGAAGCTTTCTTT. Residues: CASSYGMNTEAFF.

The rearrangement links TRBV30 to TRBJ2-2; 15 nucleotides line up with TRBD2. The CDR3 is made up of 15 amino acids. With 4 bases clipped from V and 7 bases from J, the junction kept 4 bases outside the gene matches. Per the germline V gene, CDR1 is GTSNPN and CDR2 is SVGIG (reference sequence). This CDR3 is CAWTGLAGGGGELFF. In nucleotides, the CDR3 is TGTGCCTGGACGGGACTAGCGGGGGGTGGCGGGGAGCTGTTTTTT.

This clone appeared once. This rearrangement joins TRBV4-3 to TRBJ1-2; unclear D gene. The germline gives CDR1 LGHNA, CDR2 YSLEER. The CDR3 loop spans 14 amino acids. V lost 2 bases, J lost 4 bases, and 11 bases lay in between. The CDR3 region is CASSQFVSGYGYTF. The CDR3 bases are TGCGCCAGCAGCCAATTTGTCAGTGGCTATGGCTACACCTTC.

The chain is built from TRBV24-1 and TRBJ2-7, with D perhaps TRBD1 (6 bases). V lost 0 bases to trimming and J lost 3 bases, with 20 bases between them. Germline V gene sequence: CDR1 KGHDR, CDR2 SFDVKD. The CDR3 length is 18 residues. Here the CDR3 reads CATSDLPDIVPTGYEQYF. CDR3 bases: TGTGCCACCAGTGATTTGCCAGACATAGTACCGACAGGCTACGAGCAGTACTTC.

This clone was counted between two and nine times. V gene TRBV3-1 (or the pseudogene TRBV3-2) combines with J gene TRBJ2-7; 7 bases map to TRBD1. CDR1 LGHDT and CDR2 YNNKEL come from the germline V gene (reference sequence). The J segment lost 5 bases and the V segment lost 4 bases, leaving 5 bases of the junction unmatched. The CDR3 runs to 13 residues. The CDR3 DNA sequence: TGTGCCAGCAGCCGAGACAGGGAAAACGAGCAGTACTTC. It specifies CASSRDRENEQYF.

This rearrangement joins TRBV7-9 to TRBJ1-1, with D possibly TRBD1 on 5 matching bases. V lost 0 bases and J 0 bases, leaving 8 bases between the germline ends. The germline V gene encodes CDR1 SEHNR and CDR2 FQNEAQ (reference sequence). CDR3 length: 15 residues. In nucleotides, the CDR3 is TGTGCCAGCAGCTTAGCCGGGGGATTGAACACTGAAGCTTTCTTT. Translation: CASSLAGGLNTEAFF.

The DNA for the CDR3 is TGCAGCGTTGAAGTCGGGCAGGGGGACGAGCAGTACTTC. Its translation is CSVEVGQGDEQYF. This chain uses TRBV29-1 with TRBJ2-7; 7 bases agree with TRBD1. Germline V gene sequence: CDR1 SQVTM, CDR2 ANQGSEA. CDR3 length: 13 residues. V gave up 1 base and J gave up 5 bases; unmatched junction bases: 5.

This chain joins TRBV27 and TRBJ1-5; maybe TRBD1 (5 bases). This CDR3 is 15 amino acids long. Germline V gene lookup returns CDR1 MNHEY and CDR2 SMNVEV (reference sequence). The V and J ends lost 2 bases and 9 bases respectively, with 17 bases between them. For the CDR3, the DNA is TGTGCCAGCAGTTTAGAAAGGGGCGGGAAGGGGCCCCAGCATTTT. This translates into CASSLERGGKGPQHF.

This sequence joins TRBV5-6 and TRBJ1-3, with TRBD1 identical over 9 bases. Trimming at V came to 5 bases and at J to 2 bases, leaving 2 bases not matched to a gene. Germline values: CDR1 SGHDT, CDR2 YYEEEE. CDR3 size: 14 residues. The CDR3 sequence: CASRDRGTGNTIYF. CDR3 DNA: TGTGCCAGCAGGGACAGGGGTACTGGAAACACCATATATTTT. Full variable domain (remainder filled in from reference TRBV5-6 and TRBJ1-3): DAGVTQSPTHLIKTRGQQVTLRCSPKSGHDTVSWYQQALGQGPQFIFQYYEEEERQRGNFPDRFSGHQFPNYSSELNVNALLLGDSALYLCASRDRGTGNTIYFGEGSWLTVV.

The chain combines TRBV10-1 with TRBJ2-3, with 8 bases identical to TRBD1. The CDR3 contains 15 residues. Per the germline V gene, CDR1 is WNHNN and CDR2 is SYGVQD (reference sequence). Trimming at V came to 4 bases and at J to 0 bases, leaving 3 bases not matched to a gene. The CDR3 reads CASSGDRRSTDTQYF. CDR3 nucleotide sequence: TGCGCCAGCAGTGGGGACAGGAGGAGCACAGATACGCAGTATTTT.